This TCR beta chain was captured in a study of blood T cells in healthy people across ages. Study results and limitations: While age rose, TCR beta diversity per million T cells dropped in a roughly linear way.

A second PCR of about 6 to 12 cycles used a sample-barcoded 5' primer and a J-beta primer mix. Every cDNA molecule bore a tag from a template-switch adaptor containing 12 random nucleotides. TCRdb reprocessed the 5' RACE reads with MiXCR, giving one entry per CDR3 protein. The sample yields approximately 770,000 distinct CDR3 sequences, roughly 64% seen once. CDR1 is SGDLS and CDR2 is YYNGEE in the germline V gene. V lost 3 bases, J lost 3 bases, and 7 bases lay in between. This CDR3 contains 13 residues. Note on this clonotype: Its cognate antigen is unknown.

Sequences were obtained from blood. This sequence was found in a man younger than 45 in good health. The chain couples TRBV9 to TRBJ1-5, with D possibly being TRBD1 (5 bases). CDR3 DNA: TGTGCCAGCAGCGGGGGGATCAATCAGCCCCAGCATTTT. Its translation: CASSGGINQPQHF.